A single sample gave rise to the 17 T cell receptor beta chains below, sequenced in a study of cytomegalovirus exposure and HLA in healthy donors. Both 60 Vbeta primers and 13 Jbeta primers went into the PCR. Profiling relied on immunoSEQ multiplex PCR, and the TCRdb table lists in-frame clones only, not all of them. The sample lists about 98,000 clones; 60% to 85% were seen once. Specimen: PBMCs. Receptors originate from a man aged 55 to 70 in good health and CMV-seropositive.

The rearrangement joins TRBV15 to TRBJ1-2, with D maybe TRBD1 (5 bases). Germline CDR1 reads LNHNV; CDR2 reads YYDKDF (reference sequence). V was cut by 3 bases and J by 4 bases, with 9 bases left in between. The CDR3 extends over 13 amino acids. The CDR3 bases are TGTGCCACCAGCAGTCAGGGCTTCTATGGCTACACCTTC. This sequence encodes CATSSQGFYGYTF.

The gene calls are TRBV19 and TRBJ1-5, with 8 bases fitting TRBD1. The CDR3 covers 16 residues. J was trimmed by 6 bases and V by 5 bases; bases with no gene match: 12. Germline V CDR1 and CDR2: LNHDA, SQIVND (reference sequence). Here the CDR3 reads CASSVINQGARQPQHF. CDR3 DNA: TGTGCCAGTAGTGTCATCAACCAGGGGGCTCGTCAGCCCCAGCATTTT.

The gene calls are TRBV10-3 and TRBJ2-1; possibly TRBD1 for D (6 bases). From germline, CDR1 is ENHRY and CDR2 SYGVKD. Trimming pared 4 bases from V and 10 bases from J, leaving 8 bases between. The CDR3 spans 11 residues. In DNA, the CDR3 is TGTGCCATCAGTGGCGACAGGGAGCAGTTCTTC. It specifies CAISGDREQFF.

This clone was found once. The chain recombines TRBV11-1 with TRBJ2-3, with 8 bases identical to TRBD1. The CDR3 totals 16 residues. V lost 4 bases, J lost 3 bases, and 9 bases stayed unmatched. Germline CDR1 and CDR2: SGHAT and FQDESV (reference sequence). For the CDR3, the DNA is TGTGCCAGCAGCTCCACTCCCCAGGGGGCAACAGATACGCAGTATTTT. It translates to CASSSTPQGATDTQYF.

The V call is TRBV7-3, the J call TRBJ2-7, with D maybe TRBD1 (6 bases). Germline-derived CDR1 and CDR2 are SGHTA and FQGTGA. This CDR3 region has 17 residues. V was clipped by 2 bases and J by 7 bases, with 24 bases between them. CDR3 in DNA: TGTGCCAGCAGCTTATTTTCTTTATCGACAGGATCGAGGGAGCAGTACTTC. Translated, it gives CASSLFSLSTGSREQYF.

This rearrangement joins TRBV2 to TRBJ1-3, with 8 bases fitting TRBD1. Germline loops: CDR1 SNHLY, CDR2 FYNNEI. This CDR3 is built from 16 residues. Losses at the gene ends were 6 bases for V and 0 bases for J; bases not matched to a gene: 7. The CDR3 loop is CASRRTGTSSGNTIYF. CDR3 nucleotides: TGTGCCAGCAGGCGGACAGGGACAAGCTCTGGAAACACCATATATTTT.

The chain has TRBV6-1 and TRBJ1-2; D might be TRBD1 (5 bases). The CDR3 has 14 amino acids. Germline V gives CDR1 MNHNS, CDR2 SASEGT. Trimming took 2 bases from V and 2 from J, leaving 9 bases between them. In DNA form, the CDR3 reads TGTGCCAGCAGTGAACCCAGACAGAACTATGGCTACACCTTC. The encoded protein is CASSEPRQNYGYTF.

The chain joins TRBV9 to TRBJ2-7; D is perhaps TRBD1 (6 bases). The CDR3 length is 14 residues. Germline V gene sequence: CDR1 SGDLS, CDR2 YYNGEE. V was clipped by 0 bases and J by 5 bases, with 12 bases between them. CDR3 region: CASSVGYRENEQYF. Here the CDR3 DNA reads TGTGCCAGCAGCGTAGGTTACAGGGAGAACGAGCAGTACTTC.

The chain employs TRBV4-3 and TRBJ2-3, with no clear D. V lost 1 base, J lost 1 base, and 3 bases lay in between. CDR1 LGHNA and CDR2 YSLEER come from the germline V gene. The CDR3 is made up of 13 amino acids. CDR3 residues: CASSQGRTDTQYF. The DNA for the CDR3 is TGCGCCAGCAGCCAAGGGCGCACAGATACGCAGTATTTT.

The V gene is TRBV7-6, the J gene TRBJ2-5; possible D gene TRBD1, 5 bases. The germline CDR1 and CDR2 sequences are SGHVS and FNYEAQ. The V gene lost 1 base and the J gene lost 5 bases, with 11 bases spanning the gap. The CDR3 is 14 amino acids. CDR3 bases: TGTGCCAGCAGCTTAGTAGGGGCGGTTGAGACCCAGTACTTC. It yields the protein CASSLVGAVETQYF.

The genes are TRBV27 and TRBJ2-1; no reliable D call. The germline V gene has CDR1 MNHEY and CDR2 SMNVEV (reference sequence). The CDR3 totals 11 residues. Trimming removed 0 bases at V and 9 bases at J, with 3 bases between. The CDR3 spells CASSLSSEQFF. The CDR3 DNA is TGTGCCAGCAGTTTATCGAGTGAGCAGTTCTTC.

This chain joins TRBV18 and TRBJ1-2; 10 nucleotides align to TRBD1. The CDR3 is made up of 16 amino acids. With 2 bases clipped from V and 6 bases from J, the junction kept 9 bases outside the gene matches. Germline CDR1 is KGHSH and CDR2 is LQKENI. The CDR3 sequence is CASSPRETGGSNGYTF. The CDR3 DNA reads TGTGCCAGCTCACCAAGGGAGACAGGGGGCTCGAATGGCTACACCTTC.

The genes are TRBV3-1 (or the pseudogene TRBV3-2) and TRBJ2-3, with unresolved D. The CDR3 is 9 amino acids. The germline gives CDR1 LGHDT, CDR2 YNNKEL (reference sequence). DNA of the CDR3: TGTGCTAGGAGAGATACGCAGTATTTT. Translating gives CARRDTQYF.

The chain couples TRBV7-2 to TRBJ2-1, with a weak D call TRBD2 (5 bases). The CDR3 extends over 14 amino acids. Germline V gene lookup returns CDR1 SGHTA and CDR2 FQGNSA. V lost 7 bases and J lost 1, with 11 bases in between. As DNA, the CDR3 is TGTGCCAGCACCACTAGAGCGTCCTACAATGAGCAGTTCTTC. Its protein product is CASTTRASYNEQFF. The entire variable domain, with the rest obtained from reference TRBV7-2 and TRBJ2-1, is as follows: GAGVSQSPSNKVTEKGKDVELRCDPISGHTALYWYRQSLGQGLEFLIYFQGNSAPDKSGLPSDRFSAERTGGSVSTLTIQRTQQEDSAVYLCASTTRASYNEQFFGPGTRLTVL.

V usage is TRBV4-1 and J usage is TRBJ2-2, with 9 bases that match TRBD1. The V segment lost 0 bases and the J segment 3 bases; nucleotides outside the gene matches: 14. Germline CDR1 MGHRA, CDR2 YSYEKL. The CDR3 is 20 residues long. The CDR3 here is CASSQDPFITGGRDTGELFF. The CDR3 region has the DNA TGCGCCAGCAGCCAAGACCCATTCATAACAGGGGGCAGGGACACCGGGGAGCTGTTTTTT.

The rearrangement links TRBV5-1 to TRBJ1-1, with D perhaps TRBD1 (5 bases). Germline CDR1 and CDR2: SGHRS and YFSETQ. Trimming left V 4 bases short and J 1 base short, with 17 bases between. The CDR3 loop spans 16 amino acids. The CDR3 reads CASSRWGGVRNTEAFF. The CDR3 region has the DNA TGCGCCAGCAGCCGGTGGGGGGGGGTAAGGAACACTGAAGCTTTCTTT.

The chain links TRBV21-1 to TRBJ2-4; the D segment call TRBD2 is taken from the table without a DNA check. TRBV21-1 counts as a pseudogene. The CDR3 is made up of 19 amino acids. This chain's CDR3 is CASSLREGGTALAKNIQYF. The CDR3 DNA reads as TGTGCCAGCAGCCTACGGGAGGGGGGGACAGCTCTAGCCAAAAACATTCAGTACTTC.